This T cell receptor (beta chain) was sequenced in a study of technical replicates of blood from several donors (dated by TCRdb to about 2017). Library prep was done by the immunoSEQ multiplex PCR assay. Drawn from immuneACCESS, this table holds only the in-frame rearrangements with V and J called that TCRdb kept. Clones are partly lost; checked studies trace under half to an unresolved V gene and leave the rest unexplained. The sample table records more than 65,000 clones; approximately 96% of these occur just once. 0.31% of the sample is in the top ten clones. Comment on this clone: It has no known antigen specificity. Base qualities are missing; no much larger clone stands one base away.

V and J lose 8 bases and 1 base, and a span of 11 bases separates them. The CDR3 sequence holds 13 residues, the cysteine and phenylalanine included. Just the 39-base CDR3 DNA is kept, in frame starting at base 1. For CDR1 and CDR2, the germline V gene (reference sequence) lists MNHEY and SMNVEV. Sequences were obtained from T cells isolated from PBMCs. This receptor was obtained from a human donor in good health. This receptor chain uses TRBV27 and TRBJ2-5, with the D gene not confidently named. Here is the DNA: TGTGCCAGCGCCCGGAGCCTCCAAGAGACCCAGTACTTC. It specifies CASARSLQETQYF.